These T cell receptor beta chains were read from a single sample in a study of OX40 agonist ivuxolimab in advanced cancers. Libraries were prepared by immunoSEQ multiplex PCR; TCRdb keeps only in-frame clonotypes and omits some of them. The table has fewer than 95,000 clones, 85% to 90% seen once; the top ten hold 7.4%. The sample in question was CD4+ or CD8+ T cells sorted from blood, obtained in a trial of the OX40 agonist ivuxolimab. The receptors here all came from an adult with an advanced solid tumor such as melanoma, head and neck, liver or kidney cancer. Both conserved end residues are part of each CDR3. Expanded clones get a size class; other rows say once, few or many, or leave the size out.

clone size	V gene	CDR3 protein
NA	TRBV29-1	CSVPGDPSYNEQFF
NA	TRBV19	CASSSPRSLSTDTQYF
once	TRBV11-3	CASSLAGAGDTQYF
NA	TRBV27	CASSPRAGQENTGELFF
NA	TRBV27	CASSSDLKNGYTF
once	TRBV19	CASSPGDVIYSYERYF
NA	TRBV6-6	CASRKQGFNEQYF
NA	TRBV27	CASSFLRTGLNEQFF
NA	TRBV27	CASSLGQVYEQYF
NA	TRBV15	CATSRDRGFNNEQFF
NA	TRBV2	CASSEQGPKTQYF
once	TRBV10-1	CASSPRRGSDTQYF